The next 26 T cell receptor beta chains were all read from a single sample in a study of blood T cell repertoires in COVID-19. The protocol was immunoSEQ multiplex PCR, while the TCRdb copy is restricted to in-frame clones and leaves out a portion. In the table there are around 300,000 clones, around 86% of which are singletons. The sequenced sample consisted of peripheral blood. These receptors were collected from a woman aged 40 to 49 who had recovered from COVID-19.

The rearrangement joins TRBV7-2 to TRBJ2-5, with TRBD1 matching over 7 bases. This CDR3 comprises 17 residues. The J segment lost 5 bases and the V segment lost 4 bases, leaving 16 bases of the junction unmatched. Germline CDR1 SGHTA, CDR2 FQGNSA. As DNA, the CDR3 is TGTGCCAGCAGCTCCTCCGGGACAGCAGACTTAGGGGAGACCCAGTACTTC. Protein product: CASSSSGTADLGETQYF.

This rearrangement joins TRBV15 to TRBJ1-6; weak D call: TRBD1 (6 bases). Germline V CDR1 and CDR2: LNHNV, YYDKDF (reference sequence). Deletions cut 5 bases from V and 0 bases from J, with 11 bases between. The CDR3 sequence is 16 residues long. CDR3 sequence: CATSRTASSYNSPLHF. CDR3 bases: TGTGCCACCAGCCGGACAGCGAGCTCCTATAATTCACCCCTCCACTTT.

CDR3 DNA: TGTGCTAGTGGCGCACATTCCGCCGGAAACACCATATATTTT. Translating gives CASGAHSAGNTIYF. The V and J genes are TRBV12-5 and TRBJ1-3; D is unclear. The CDR3 has 14 residues. V was clipped by 6 bases and J by 4 bases, with 13 bases between them. Germline V gene lookup returns CDR1 LGHNT and CDR2 FRNRAP. Drawing the rest from reference TRBV12-5 and TRBJ1-3, the complete variable domain is DARVTQTPRHKVTEMGQEVTMRCQPILGHNTVFWYRQTMMQGLELLAYFRNRAPLDDSGMPKDRFSAEMPDATLATLKIQPSEPRDSAVYFCASGAHSAGNTIYFGEGSWLTVV.

The CDR3 spells CASSLGLAGAYNEQFF. CDR3 DNA: TGTGCCAGCAGCCTAGGACTAGCGGGGGCCTACAATGAGCAGTTCTTC. This sequence joins TRBV7-9 and TRBJ2-1, with 13 bases lining up with TRBD2. CDR3 length: 16 residues. Germline CDR1 reads SEHNR; CDR2 reads FQNEAQ (reference sequence). V was pared by 5 bases and J by 2 bases, with 3 bases of the junction left unmatched.

The chain uses TRBV6-5 and TRBJ2-3, with TRBD2 matching 11 bases. V lost 6 bases to trimming and J lost 3 bases; unmatched junction nucleotides: 5. Germline CDR1 and CDR2: MNHEY and SVGAGI. CDR3 length equals 15 residues. CDR3 residues: CASRSLAGVTDTQYF. CDR3 DNA: TGTGCCAGCAGGTCACTAGCGGGAGTGACAGATACGCAGTATTTT.

The chain is built from TRBV18 and TRBJ2-7; D gene uncertain. V dropped 4 bases and J dropped 0 bases, with 7 bases sitting between them. Germline lookup yields CDR1 KGHSH and CDR2 LQKENI. CDR3 length equals 13 residues. The CDR3 reads CASSRADSYEQYF. The CDR3 DNA follows: TGTGCCAGCTCACGGGCAGACTCCTACGAGCAGTACTTC.

The chain couples TRBV27 to TRBJ2-3; D is uncertain. There are 11 residues in the CDR3. Germline lookup yields CDR1 MNHEY and CDR2 SMNVEV (reference sequence). Trimming took off 6 bases at V and 4 bases at J, with 5 bases between the two ends. CDR3: CASRAPDTQYF. As DNA, the CDR3 is TGTGCCAGCAGAGCCCCAGATACGCAGTATTTT.

The chain combines TRBV13 with TRBJ1-2; no reliable D call. Trimming removed 0 bases from V and 0 bases from J, with 8 bases in between. This CDR3 has 15 residues. The germline V gene has CDR1 PRHDT and CDR2 FYEKMQ (reference sequence). CDR3 sequence (DNA): TGTGCCAGCAGCTTAGGCCCGGGGTCTAACTATGGCTACACCTTC. Translation: CASSLGPGSNYGYTF.

The chain combines TRBV2 with TRBJ1-1, with TRBD1 as a possible D gene (6 bases). Trimming removed 5 bases from V and 7 bases from J, with 11 bases in between. This CDR3 contains 12 residues. The V gene's germline CDR1 is SNHLY and CDR2 FYNNEI. Here the CDR3 DNA reads TGTGCCAGCAGTATAACACAGGGTGAAGCTTTCTTT. This codes for CASSITQGEAFF.

The V call is TRBV7-9, the J call TRBJ1-4; maybe TRBD1 (5 bases). The CDR3 consists of 15 residues. V was clipped by 5 bases and J by 0 bases, with 10 bases between them. Germline assignment: CDR1 SEHNR and CDR2 FQNEAQ (reference sequence). The CDR3 sequence: CASSQTAATNEKLFF. In DNA, the CDR3 is TGTGCCAGCAGCCAGACAGCAGCAACTAATGAAAAACTGTTTTTT.

The CDR3 here is CASKGARGGTEAFF. CDR3 DNA sequence: TGTGCCAGTAAGGGAGCCAGGGGCGGCACTGAAGCTTTCTTT. The J gene is TRBJ1-1, the V gene TRBV19; maybe TRBD1 (6 bases). The V gene's germline CDR1 is LNHDA and CDR2 SQIVND (reference sequence). The germline V and J ends were trimmed by 7 bases and 4 bases, with 16 bases remaining between them. This CDR3 has 14 residues. Based on the CDR3 plus reference TRBV19 and TRBJ1-1, the full variable domain is DGGITQSPKYLFRKEGQNVTLSCEQNLNHDAMYWYRQDPGQGLRLIYYSQIVNDFQKGDIAEGYSVSREKKESFPLTVTSAQKNPTAFYLCASKGARGGTEAFFGQGTRLTVV.

The chain couples TRBV7-2 to TRBJ2-7; 10 bases align to TRBD2. This CDR3 has 17 amino acids. The germline V gene encodes CDR1 SGHTA and CDR2 FQGNSA. V dropped 2 bases and J dropped 0; count of bases not matched to a gene: 7. The CDR3 sequence: CASSLYLAGAVSYEQYF. The CDR3 DNA follows: TGTGCCAGCAGCTTATACCTAGCGGGAGCCGTCTCCTACGAGCAGTACTTC.

The chain uses TRBV2 and TRBJ2-7; a possible D gene is TRBD1 (5 bases). Germline-derived CDR1 and CDR2 are SNHLY and FYNNEI. The V gene lost 7 bases and the J gene lost 0 bases, with 13 bases spanning the gap. The CDR3 is 14 amino acids. The CDR3 region has the DNA TGTGCCAGCATAAGGGGCCTTAGCTCCTACGAGCAGTACTTC. It yields the protein CASIRGLSSYEQYF.

The chain joins TRBV7-9 to TRBJ2-3; TRBD2 matches 10 bases. Germline V lookup: CDR1 SEHNR, CDR2 FQNEAQ (reference sequence). With 1 base clipped from V and 1 base from J, the junction kept 5 bases outside the gene matches. The CDR3 is made up of 17 amino acids. CDR3 sequence: CASSLGSGTSGTDTQYF. In DNA, the CDR3 is TGTGCCAGCAGCTTAGGGTCTGGGACTAGCGGCACAGATACGCAGTATTTT.

This clone was counted once. V is TRBV5-8 and J is TRBJ1-2, with 9 bases fitting TRBD1. The CDR3 covers 14 residues. V was clipped by 4 bases and J by 5 bases; unmatched bases: 6. CDR1 is SGHTS, CDR2 YDEGEE, per germline. The CDR3 sequence: CASSPRTGAYGYTF. CDR3 nucleotides: TGTGCCAGCAGCCCCAGGACAGGGGCGTATGGCTACACCTTC.

This sequence joins TRBV7-6 and TRBJ1-2; no reliable D call. The V end lost 5 bases, the J end lost 2 bases, and 6 bases lay between the germline ends. Per germline, CDR1 SGHVS and CDR2 FNYEAQ. The CDR3 is made up of 12 amino acids. DNA for the CDR3: TGTGCCAGCAGCGCCGCGAACTATGGCTACACCTTC. It yields the protein CASSAANYGYTF.

The V call is TRBV30, the J call TRBJ2-7; 7 bases map to TRBD1. The CDR3 covers 15 residues. Looked up from germline, CDR1 is GTSNPN and CDR2 is SVGIG (reference sequence). V lost 5 bases to trimming and J lost 3 bases; unmatched junction nucleotides: 13. The CDR3 nucleotides are TGTGCCTGGGCAGGAGCCCCGGGACAGCGCTACGAGCAGTACTTC. This translates into CAWAGAPGQRYEQYF.

This clone appeared a few times. An end of the junction does not agree with germline; a read error may underlie this. The chain couples TRBV7-7 to TRBJ2-2, with TRBD2 identical over 10 bases. The CDR3 is 14 residues long. CDR1 and CDR2 (germline): SSHAT, FNYEAQ (reference sequence). CDR3 sequence: CASSLGLADGELFF. CDR3 bases: TGTGCTAGCAGCTTAGGACTAGCGGACGGGGAGCTGTTTTTT. Filled out from reference TRBV7-7 and TRBJ2-2, the complete variable domain reads GAGVSQSPRYKVTKRGQDVTLRCDPISSHATLYWYQQALGQGPEFLTYFNYEAQPDKSGLPSDRFSAERPEGSISTLTIQRTEQRDSAMYRCASSLGLADGELFFGEGSRLTVL.

The V and J genes are TRBV27 and TRBJ2-7; D perhaps matches TRBD2 (6 bases). The V end lost 8 bases, the J end lost 0 bases, and 20 bases lay between the germline ends. CDR1 and CDR2 (germline): MNHEY, SMNVEV (reference sequence). CDR3 length equals 16 residues. As DNA, the CDR3 is TGTGCCAGCCGCTACTGGGGGGTTCTAGGCTCCTACGAGCAGTACTTC. Translated, it gives CASRYWGVLGSYEQYF.

The chain employs TRBV19 and TRBJ2-7, with 9 bases matching TRBD2. J was trimmed by 5 bases and V by 7 bases; bases with no gene match: 9. There are 14 residues in the CDR3. Germline CDR1 is LNHDA and CDR2 is SQIVND (reference sequence). The CDR3 sequence is CASNQAGGIHEQYF. In DNA, the CDR3 is TGTGCCAGTAACCAAGCGGGAGGAATCCACGAGCAGTACTTC.

The chain uses TRBV12-2 and TRBJ1-6; the table's D call TRBD1 went unverified against the DNA. TRBV12-2 is labeled a pseudogene. The CDR3 is made up of 16 amino acids. The CDR3 sequence is CASRLAWQGRNSPLHF. In DNA form, the CDR3 reads TGTGCAAGTCGCTTAGCCTGGCAGGGCCGTAATTCACCCCTCCACTTT.

The chain has TRBV3-1 (or the pseudogene TRBV3-2) and TRBJ2-5; 10 positions match TRBD2. Germline-derived CDR1 and CDR2 are LGHDT and YNNKEL (reference sequence). V was pared by 5 bases and J by 4 bases, with 16 bases of the junction left unmatched. The CDR3 length is 18 residues. The CDR3 sequence: CASSKGGTSVRVGETQYF. CDR3 in DNA: TGTGCCAGCAGCAAGGGAGGGACTAGCGTCCGTGTTGGAGAGACCCAGTACTTC.

This chain uses TRBV18 with TRBJ1-4; D might be TRBD1 (6 bases). The CDR3 loop spans 14 amino acids. Germline CDR1 is KGHSH and CDR2 is LQKENI. Between the trimmed V and J ends, which lost 1 base and 5 bases, there was a span of 8 bases. The CDR3 loop reads CASSPRDTNEKLFF. The CDR3 DNA reads TGTGCCAGCTCACCACGGGACACCAATGAAAAACTGTTTTTT. Full variable domain (remainder filled in from reference TRBV18 and TRBJ1-4): NAGVMQNPRHLVRRRGQEARLRCSPMKGHSHVYWYRQLPEEGLKFMVYLQKENIIDESGMPKERFSAEFPKEGPSILRIQQVVRGDSAAYFCASSPRDTNEKLFFGSGTQLSVL.

This chain links TRBV3-1 (or the pseudogene TRBV3-2) with TRBJ2-3, with D tentatively TRBD2 (5 bases). CDR3 length: 14 amino acids. The V end was cut by 5 bases, the J end by 4 bases, with 13 bases between. CDR1 LGHDT and CDR2 YNNKEL come from the germline V gene (reference sequence). CDR3 region: CASSSLGSADTQYF. The DNA for the CDR3 is TGTGCCAGCAGCTCCCTGGGGAGCGCAGATACGCAGTATTTT.

In its sample, this clone was seen a few times. This chain joins TRBV15 and TRBJ1-6; unclear D gene. The V and J ends lost 0 bases and 8 bases respectively, with 14 bases between them. The CDR3 runs 16 residues. In germline, CDR1 is LNHNV, CDR2 YYDKDF (reference sequence). The CDR3 DNA reads as TGTGCCACCAGCAGAGATTATGGAGGGAACTATTCACCCCTCCACTTT. This codes for CATSRDYGGNYSPLHF.

J is TRBJ1-1 and V is TRBV11-1; maybe TRBD1 (5 bases). The germline V gene encodes CDR1 SGHAT and CDR2 FQDESV (reference sequence). V lost 3 bases and J lost 4, with 12 bases in between. The CDR3 runs to 14 residues. The CDR3 reads CASSFSQVSTEAFF. CDR3 sequence (DNA): TGTGCCAGCAGCTTTTCACAGGTCTCCACTGAAGCTTTCTTT.